This TCR beta chain derives from a study of CXCR3-negative and CXCR3-positive naive CD8 T cells (dated by TCRdb to between 2017 and 2020). For the study in its entirety: About 135 million TRB reads were obtained in total, roughly 1.5 +/- 0.3 million reads per library. For the TRBV-TRBJ cluster analysis, the naive subsets came from about 5 donors, while the memory cells came from 3 donors. Diversity and physicochemical repertoire analyses covered about a dozen donors pooled from two independent experiments.

Its CDR3 holds 17 amino acids, cysteine through phenylalanine. The coding DNA is unavailable. Overall study outcomes, separate from this receptor: Within the same donor, TRBV-TRBJ usage looked similar between naive CXCR3-negative and CXCR3-positive cells, but memory cells had distinct patterns. Because surface CD5, which is linked to self-reactivity in mice, was comparable between the naive subsets, TCR interaction strength was also inferred from the physicochemical properties of TRB CDR3s. TRB CDR3s from CXCR3-positive naive cells showed higher hydrophobicity (lower Kidera factor 4), lower energy, and higher strength and volume indices than CXCR3-negative naive cells. Comparably high repertoire diversity was found in both naive subsets, whereas much lower repertoire diversity was found in memory CD8+ T cells. CXCR3 expression partially decreased after cryopreservation, so most assays used freshly isolated PBMCs.

For each CD8+ T cell subset, flow sorting was done in triplicate, and about 300,000 cells per subset went directly into RLT lysis buffer. Naive CD8+ T cells were defined stringently as CD45RO-CCR7+CD27+CD95- to exclude memory contaminants. Peripheral blood mononuclear cells were isolated from buffy coats using standard density gradient centrifugation. Naive CXCR3-negative and CXCR3-positive CD8+ T cells were flow-sorted using a FACSAria III. Total RNA was extracted from sorted cells using an RNeasy Mini Kit. The sequencer listed for this sample is NextSeq 550. The Human TCR Profiling Kit (MiLaboratory) was used to make UMI-labeled 5' RACE TRB cDNA libraries. The full amount of extracted RNA was used for cDNA synthesis, and the full amount of resulting cDNA was used for PCR amplification. Libraries were prepared in parallel with an identical number of PCR cycles. The original methods were these. About 50,000 +/- 10,000 unique UMI-labeled TRB cDNA molecules per library were extracted with MIGEC and MiXCR, with at least two reads per UMI required. On average, roughly 40,000 +/- 10,000 functional in-frame TRB CDR3 nucleotide clonotypes lacking stop codons were found per library. After downsampling to 5000 UMI-labeled TRB molecules per sample, diversity metrics, including normalized Shannon-Wiener and Chao1, were computed in VDJtools. VDJtools was used to calculate clonotype-size-weighted physicochemical properties of the central five CDR3 residues, namely interaction energy, strength, volume and Kidera factor 4. Following reprocessing of the reads by TCRdb, the data hold one row per CDR3 protein sequence and no DNA is available. These V and J calls derive from TCRdb rather than the authors' analysis. The sample table holds tens of thousands of distinct CDR3 sequences. Jointly, the top ten make up 1.6% of the sample.

About this clonotype: Its target antigen remains unknown.

The receptor's source is a human donor in good health. Some clones in this sample may be carry-over from other donors' samples. The material sequenced was naive CXCR3- CD8+ T cells from blood. The cell subset or site label of this sample denotes: CD45RO-CCR7+CD27+CD95- naive CD8+ T cells lacking CXCR3 (TNR3-). The rearranged chain carries TRBV12-2 and TRBJ2-1. TRBV12-2 constitutes a pseudogene. The CDR3 is CASRFSMLVGNNNEQFF.